Listed below are T cell receptor beta chains from one sample, sequenced in a study of T cells after yellow fever vaccination. TCRdb called the 5' RACE reads again in MiXCR, with one record for every CDR3 protein. The sample lists about 240,000 distinct CDR3 sequences, less than 8.5% occurring once. The sample was CD4+ T cells sorted from PBMCs, taken 15 days after the yellow fever booster vaccination. The origin of the receptors is a man younger than 40 who received the YFV17D yellow fever vaccine. CDR3s include the opening cysteine and the closing phenylalanine or tryptophan. D genes are given only for firm matches.

. TRBJ1-6 15 TRBV6-5 CASSYERQLNSPLHF
. TRBJ1-3 13 TRBV20-1 CSASSGSGNTIYF
TRBD1 TRBJ2-3 17 TRBV2 CASSAGDSSRGTDTQYF
TRBD2 TRBJ2-5 14 TRBV7-7 CASSLLAGEETQYF
. TRBJ2-3 16 TRBV7-2 CASSGEGGAGLDTQYF
. TRBJ2-1 14 TRBV7-9 CASSLQGPYNEQFF
TRBD2 TRBJ2-5 14 TRBV3-1 CASTSGERRETQYF
TRBD2 TRBJ2-1 16 TRBV5-4 CASSRPSGPTYNEQFF
. TRBJ2-3 15 TRBV11-3 CASSPQGSSTDTQYF
TRBD2 TRBJ2-3 16 TRBV28 CASGQAGEGSTDTQYF
. TRBJ1-2 13 TRBV6-1 CASSPVSRYGYTF
. TRBJ2-3 12 TRBV29-1 CSARVSTDTQYF
. TRBJ2-3 16 TRBV20-1 CSARDRGLGFTDTQYF
TRBD1 TRBJ2-6 17 TRBV7-2 CASSSPGQGAGANVLTF
TRBD2 TRBJ2-1 15 TRBV10-3 CAISDLAGSRNEQFF
. TRBJ2-7 15 TRBV5-1 CASSLAGVEAYEQYF
TRBD2 TRBJ2-1 15 TRBV2 CASRPTSGALNEQFF
TRBD2 TRBJ2-7 15 TRBV7-2 CASSASGRRSYEQYF
TRBD2 TRBJ2-5 17 TRBV20-1 CSARPWGVAGERETQYF
. TRBJ1-4 12 TRBV12-3/TRBV12-4 CASSFVLGKLFF